The T cell receptor beta chain under discussion was sequenced for a study of cytomegalovirus exposure and HLA in healthy donors. The CDR3 length is 15 residues. The ends were cut back, 1 base at V and 2 bases at J, with 10 bases in the middle. Germline V CDR1 and CDR2: SGHDT, YYEEEE. As for this clone: The antigen is unknown.

General study points: Researchers catalogued approximately 160 TCR beta chains as cytomegalovirus-associated. Later analysis associated a missense DCLRE1C variant with TCR beta V- and J-gene trimming. Most likely, a cluster of highly shared sequence variants arose as a sequencing artifact. Among the most significant clusters, several appeared linked to common viral pathogens in a later analysis.

Primers included in the PCR were 60 Vbeta and 13 Jbeta primers. The repertoire was sequenced with immunoSEQ multiplex PCR; TCRdb's copy has only in-frame clones and lacks some. The data show around 120,000 clones, with around 80% seen just once and roughly 3% held by the top ten. The clonotype originates from a man aged 50 to 59 in good health and CMV-seronegative. The specimen sequenced was PBMCs. The gene calls are TRBV5-6 and TRBJ1-5; D may be TRBD1 (6 bases). CDR3 in DNA: TGTGCCAGCAGCTTGATGGGGGCGGGCAATCAGCCCCAGCATTTT. This translates into CASSLMGAGNQPQHF.